This entry lists 12 T cell receptor beta chains sequenced from one sample in a study of T cells in Graves' hyperthyroidism and ophthalmopathy (dated by TCRdb to the late 2010s). Receptor libraries were prepared by multiplex PCR. Sequencing instrument: Illumina HiSeq 2000. TCR beta CDR3 regions were amplified from RNA transcripts. The TCR CDR3 was subjected to a first round of RT-PCR using the HTBI primer set and the Qiagen OneStep RT-PCR kit. TCRdb passed the public sequencing reads through fastp at Q25 and MiXCR, retaining productive beta sequences. Every entry covers one CDR3 protein and lists the most common genes and DNA from its rows. Across this sample there are about 400,000 distinct CDR3 sequences, with roughly 14% seen only once. The ten largest account for just under 8% of the sample. Sequenced material: blood. These receptors originate from a woman between 18 and 29 years old with Graves' hyperthyroidism.

This clonotype was detected only a few times. J is TRBJ1-3 and V is TRBV4-1; TRBD1 agrees at 8 bases. The CDR3 loop spans 17 amino acids. The germline gives CDR1 MGHRA, CDR2 YSYEKL. The J segment lost 0 bases and the V segment lost 4 bases, leaving 8 bases of the junction unmatched. In nucleotides, the CDR3 is TGCGCCAGCAGCCTAATGACAGGGGCGTTCTCTGGAAACACCATATATTTT. Translation: CASSLMTGAFSGNTIYF.

This clonotype was counted many times. The chain links TRBV7-3 to TRBJ2-5; either TRBD1 or TRBD2 may supply D (5 bases each). The CDR3 is 16 amino acids. Trimming removed 2 bases from V and 2 bases from J, with 15 bases in between. CDR1 SGHTA and CDR2 FQGTGA come from the germline V gene. The CDR3 DNA follows: TGTGCCAGCAGCTTATTGGGTCTTGGGGGACAAGAGACCCAGTACTTC. Its translation: CASSLLGLGGQETQYF.

This clonotype has ten or more counts. The chain couples TRBV6-1 to TRBJ1-1, with D unresolved. The germline gives CDR1 MNHNS, CDR2 SASEGT. The CDR3 totals 14 residues. The V end was cut by 5 bases, the J end by 7 bases, with 17 bases between. Here the CDR3 reads CASSLGWATYEAFF. CDR3 coding DNA: TGTGCCAGCAGTTTAGGGTGGGCAACATATGAAGCTTTCTTT.

This clonotype appeared many times. This rearrangement joins TRBV4-2 to TRBJ1-5; the D gene is possibly TRBD1 (5 bases). Germline-derived CDR1 and CDR2 are LGHNA and YNFKEQ. The length of the CDR3 is 15 residues. V lost 0 bases and J 9 bases, leaving 15 bases between the germline ends. The chain's CDR3 is CASSQDRVPGRPQHF. The CDR3 region has the DNA TGTGCCAGCAGCCAAGACAGGGTGCCAGGCCGGCCCCAGCATTTT.

In its sample, this clonotype was seen many times. This sequence joins TRBV2 and TRBJ1-4; no clear D gene. There are 14 residues in the CDR3. Trimming shortened V by 5 bases and J by 0 bases, and 7 bases separated the two germline ends. CDR1 is SNHLY and CDR2 is FYNNEI in the germline V gene. CDR3: CASSNSATNEKLFF. In nucleotides, the CDR3 is TGTGCCAGCAGTAACAGTGCAACTAATGAAAAACTGTTTTTT.

This clonotype was found many times. CDR3 DNA: TGTGCCAGCAAAGGTCTCTCGAAGGGTGAAAAACTGTTTTTT. Translated: CASKGLSKGEKLFF. The chain is built from TRBV6-1 and TRBJ1-4; D not resolved. From germline, CDR1 is MNHNS and CDR2 SASEGT. The V and J ends lost 7 bases and 7 bases respectively, with 16 bases between them. The CDR3 has 14 residues.

V gene TRBV9 combines with J gene TRBJ2-7; no reliable D call. Trimming took off 1 base at V and 0 bases at J, with 11 bases between the two ends. The CDR3 has 15 residues. CDR1 is SGDLS and CDR2 is YYNGEE in the germline V gene. The CDR3 DNA is TGTGCCAGCAGCGTAAACCCGGACGGCTCCTACGAGCAGTACTTC. Its translation is CASSVNPDGSYEQYF.

The rearrangement joins TRBV3-1 to TRBJ2-5; TRBD2 matches at 8 bases. CDR3 length equals 14 residues. With V trimmed by 0 bases and J by 7 bases, 4 bases remained unmatched. Germline CDR1 LGHDT, CDR2 YNNKEL (reference sequence). CDR3 DNA: TGTGCCAGCAGCCAAGATCCGGCGGGGGGGACCCAGTACTTC. Translating gives CASSQDPAGGTQYF.

In this sample, this clonotype turned up many times. The rearrangement joins TRBV9 to TRBJ2-7, with 12 bases that match TRBD1. The ends lost 3 bases at V and 2 bases at J; junction bases unmatched: 9. The germline gives CDR1 SGDLS, CDR2 YYNGEE. The CDR3 has 17 amino acids. CDR3 sequence: CASSAAGGTGGTYEQYF. CDR3 coding DNA: TGTGCCAGCAGCGCAGCTGGGGGGACAGGGGGCACCTACGAGCAGTACTTC.

This clonotype was observed many times. This chain links TRBV30 with TRBJ2-1, with D possibly matching TRBD2 (6 bases). V shed 4 bases and J shed 0 bases, with 16 bases lying between them. This CDR3 has 16 amino acids. The germline gives CDR1 GTSNPN, CDR2 SVGIG (reference sequence). The CDR3 DNA follows: TGTGCCTGGATTGCCGGGACTCCAAGCTCCTACAATGAGCAGTTCTTC. Its translation is CAWIAGTPSSYNEQFF.

The chain is built from TRBV6-5 and TRBJ1-1, with 9 nucleotides matching TRBD1. Germline V gene sequence: CDR1 MNHEY, CDR2 SVGAGI. There are 16 residues in the CDR3. V shed 4 bases, J shed 1 base, and the junction held 7 bases outside the gene matches. The CDR3, as DNA: TGTGCCAGCAGTTCACCGGGACAGGGTAGGAACACTGAAGCTTTCTTT. Residues: CASSSPGQGRNTEAFF.

V usage is TRBV2 and J usage is TRBJ2-1, with 10 bases identical to TRBD1. Trimming removed 6 bases from V and 6 bases from J; junction bases left unmatched: 11. There are 16 residues in the CDR3. Germline V gives CDR1 SNHLY, CDR2 FYNNEI. In nucleotides, the CDR3 is TGTGCCAGCAGGGGGGAGGGGGACAGGGGAGGCAATGAGCAGTTCTTC. It is translated as CASRGEGDRGGNEQFF.